This TCR beta chain was sequenced during a study of CD8+CD57+ T cells in acquired aplastic anemia. Study-wide results and caveats: A significant difference in CD8+ Simpson's diversity between patients and controls was not found. In common between the patients and the controls were some 28 CD8+ CDR3 sequences.

The CDR3 consists of 13 residues. The germline V and J ends were trimmed by 6 bases and 4 bases, with 11 bases remaining between them. Germline V lookup: CDR1 SEHNR, CDR2 FQNEAQ (reference sequence). Of note for this clonotype: Its target is unknown.

The template for TCR beta VDJ and CDR3 sequence profiling was genomic DNA. TCRdb fed the reads into MiXCR, producing one record per CDR3 protein. This sample has roughly 93,000 distinct CDR3 sequences, with 55% to 75% found just once. The patients chosen for sequencing had shown expansion of CD8+CD57+ cells (detected by flow cytometry). Severe acquired aplastic anemia affected all patients. Specimen: sorted CD4+, CD8+, or CD8+CD57+ T cells (not recorded which) from PBMCs. The V call is TRBV7-9, the J call TRBJ2-3, with D unclear. The receptor's source is a human donor with aplastic anemia. CDR3 coding DNA: TGTGCCAGCAGACCACCTGGGGCAGATACGCAGTATTTT. Translated: CASRPPGADTQYF.